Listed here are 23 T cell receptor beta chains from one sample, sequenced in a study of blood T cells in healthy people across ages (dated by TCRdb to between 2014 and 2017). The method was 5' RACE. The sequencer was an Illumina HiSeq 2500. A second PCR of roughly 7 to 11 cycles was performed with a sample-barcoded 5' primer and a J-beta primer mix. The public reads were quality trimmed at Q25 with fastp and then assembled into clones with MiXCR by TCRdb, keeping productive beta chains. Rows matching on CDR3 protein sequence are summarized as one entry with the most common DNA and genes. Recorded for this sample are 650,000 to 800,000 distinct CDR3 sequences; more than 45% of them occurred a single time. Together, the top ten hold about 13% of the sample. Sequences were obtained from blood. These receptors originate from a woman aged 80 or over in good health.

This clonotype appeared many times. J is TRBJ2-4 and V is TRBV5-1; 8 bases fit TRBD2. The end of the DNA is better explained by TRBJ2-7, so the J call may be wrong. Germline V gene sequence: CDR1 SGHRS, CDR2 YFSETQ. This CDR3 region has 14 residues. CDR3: CASSPTSGFDEQYF. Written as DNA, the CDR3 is TGCGCCAGCAGCCCCACTAGCGGATTCGACGAGCAGTACTTC.

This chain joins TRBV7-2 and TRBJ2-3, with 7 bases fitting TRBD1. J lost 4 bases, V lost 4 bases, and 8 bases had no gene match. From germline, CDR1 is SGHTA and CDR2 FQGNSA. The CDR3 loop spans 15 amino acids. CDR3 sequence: CASSSFGQDSDTQYF. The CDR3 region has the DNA TGTGCCAGCAGCTCCTTCGGACAGGACTCAGATACGCAGTATTTT. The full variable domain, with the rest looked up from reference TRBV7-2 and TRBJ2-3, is GAGVSQSPSNKVTEKGKDVELRCDPISGHTALYWYRQSLGQGLEFLIYFQGNSAPDKSGLPSDRFSAERTGGSVSTLTIQRTQQEDSAVYLCASSSFGQDSDTQYFGPGTRLTVL.

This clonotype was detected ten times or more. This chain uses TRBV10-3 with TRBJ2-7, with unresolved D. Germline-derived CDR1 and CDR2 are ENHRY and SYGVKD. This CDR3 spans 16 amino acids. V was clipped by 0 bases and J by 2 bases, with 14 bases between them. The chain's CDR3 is CAISESKNSRTYEQYF. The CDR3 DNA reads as TGTGCCATCAGTGAGTCGAAGAACTCCCGCACCTACGAGCAGTACTTC.

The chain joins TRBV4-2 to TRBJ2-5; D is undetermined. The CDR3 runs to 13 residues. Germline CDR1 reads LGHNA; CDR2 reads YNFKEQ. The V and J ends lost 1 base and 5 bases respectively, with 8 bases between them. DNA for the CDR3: TGTGCCAGCAGCCAAGGGCCCGGGGAGACCCAGTACTTC. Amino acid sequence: CASSQGPGETQYF.

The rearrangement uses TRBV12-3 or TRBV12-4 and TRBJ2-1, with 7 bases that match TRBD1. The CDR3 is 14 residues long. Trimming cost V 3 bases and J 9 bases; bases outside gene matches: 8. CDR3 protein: CASSFRQGLLEQFF. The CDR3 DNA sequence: TGTGCCAGCAGTTTCCGACAGGGCCTGCTTGAGCAGTTCTTC.

CDR3 bases: TGCAGTCCCCAAGCCCCGGGGGGCCATGAAAAACTGTTTTTT. Translating it yields CSPQAPGGHEKLFF. The chain uses TRBV20-1 and TRBJ1-4, with D maybe TRBD1 (6 bases). This CDR3 is built from 14 residues. With 8 bases removed from V and 6 bases from J, the gap between germline ends came to 19 bases. CDR1 DFQATT and CDR2 SNEGSKA come from the germline V gene (reference sequence).

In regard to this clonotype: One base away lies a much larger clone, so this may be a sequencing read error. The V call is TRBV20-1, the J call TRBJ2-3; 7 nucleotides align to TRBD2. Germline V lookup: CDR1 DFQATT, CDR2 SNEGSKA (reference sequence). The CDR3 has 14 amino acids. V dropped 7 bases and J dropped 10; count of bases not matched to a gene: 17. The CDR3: CSEQKRDHSGAQYF. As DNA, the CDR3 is TGCAGTGAACAGAAGCGGGACCACAGTGGTGCGCAGTATTTT.

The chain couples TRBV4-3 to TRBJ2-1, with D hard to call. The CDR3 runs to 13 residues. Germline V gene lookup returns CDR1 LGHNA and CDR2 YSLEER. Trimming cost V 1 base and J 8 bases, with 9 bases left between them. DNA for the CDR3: TGCGCCAGCAGCCAAGGACCGGGCGATGAGCAGTTCTTC. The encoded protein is CASSQGPGDEQFF.

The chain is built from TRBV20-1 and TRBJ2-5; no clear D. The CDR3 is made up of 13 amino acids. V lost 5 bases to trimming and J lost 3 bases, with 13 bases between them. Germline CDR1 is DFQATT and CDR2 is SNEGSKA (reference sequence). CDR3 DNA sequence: TGCAGTGCTGGGGAAGTACCCAAAGAGACCCAGTACTTC. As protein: CSAGEVPKETQYF.

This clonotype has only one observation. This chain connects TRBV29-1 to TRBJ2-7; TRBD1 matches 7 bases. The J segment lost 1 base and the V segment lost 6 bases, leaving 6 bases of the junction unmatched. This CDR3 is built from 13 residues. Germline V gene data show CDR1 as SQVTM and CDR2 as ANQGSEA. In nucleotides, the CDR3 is TGCAGCGTGGGGACAGACCTTTCCTACGAGCAGTACTTC. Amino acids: CSVGTDLSYEQYF.

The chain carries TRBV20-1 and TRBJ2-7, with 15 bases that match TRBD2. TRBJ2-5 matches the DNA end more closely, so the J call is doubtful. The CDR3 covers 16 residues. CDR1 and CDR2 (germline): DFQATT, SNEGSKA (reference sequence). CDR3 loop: CSASHGTSGGKETQYF. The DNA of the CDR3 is TGCAGTGCTAGCCACGGGACTAGCGGGGGGAAAGAGACCCAGTACTTC.

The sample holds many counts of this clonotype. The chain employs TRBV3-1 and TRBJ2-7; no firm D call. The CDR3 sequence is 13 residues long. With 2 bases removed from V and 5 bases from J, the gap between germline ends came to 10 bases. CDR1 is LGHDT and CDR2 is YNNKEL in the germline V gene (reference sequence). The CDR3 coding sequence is TGTGCCAGCAGCCAACCGCCTCTGAACGAGCAGTACTTC. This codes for CASSQPPLNEQYF.

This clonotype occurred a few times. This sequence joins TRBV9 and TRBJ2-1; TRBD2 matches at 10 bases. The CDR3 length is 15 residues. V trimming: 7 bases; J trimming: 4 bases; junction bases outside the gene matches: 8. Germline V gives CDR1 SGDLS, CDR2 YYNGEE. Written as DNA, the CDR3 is TGTGCCAGCGGGAGAGCGGGGGGGGGTTACAATGAGCAGTTCTTC. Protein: CASGRAGGGYNEQFF.

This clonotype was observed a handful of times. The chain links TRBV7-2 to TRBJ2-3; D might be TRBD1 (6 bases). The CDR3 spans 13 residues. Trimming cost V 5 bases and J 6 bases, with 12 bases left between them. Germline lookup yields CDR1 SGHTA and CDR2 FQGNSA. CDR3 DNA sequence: TGTGCCAGCAGCACCTACAGGGCGGATACGCAGTATTTT. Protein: CASSTYRADTQYF.

The CDR3 DNA is TGCAGTGCTAGGGGGGCTAGCGGGAACTCCTACAATGAGCAGTTCTTC. Its protein is CSARGASGNSYNEQFF. The V gene is TRBV20-1, the J gene TRBJ2-1, with 9 bases lining up with TRBD2. The ends lost 3 bases at V and 0 bases at J; junction bases unmatched: 6. Per the germline V gene, CDR1 is DFQATT and CDR2 is SNEGSKA (reference sequence). CDR3 length: 16 residues.

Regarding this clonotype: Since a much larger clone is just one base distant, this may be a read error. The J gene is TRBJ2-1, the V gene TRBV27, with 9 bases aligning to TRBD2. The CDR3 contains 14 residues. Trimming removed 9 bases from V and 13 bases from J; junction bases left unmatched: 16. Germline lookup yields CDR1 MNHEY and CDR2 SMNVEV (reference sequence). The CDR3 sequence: CASKREVVAETQFF. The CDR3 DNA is TGTGCCAGTAAGCGGGAGGTGGTGGCGGAGACCCAGTTCTTC.

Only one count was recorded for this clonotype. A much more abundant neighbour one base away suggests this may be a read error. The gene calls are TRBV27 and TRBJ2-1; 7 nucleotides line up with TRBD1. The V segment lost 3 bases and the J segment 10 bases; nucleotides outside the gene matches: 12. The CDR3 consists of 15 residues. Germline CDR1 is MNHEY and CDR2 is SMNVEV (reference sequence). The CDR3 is CASSLAGQALWEQFF. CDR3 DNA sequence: TGTGCCAGCAGTTTGGCAGGACAGGCGCTTTGGGAGCAGTTCTTC.

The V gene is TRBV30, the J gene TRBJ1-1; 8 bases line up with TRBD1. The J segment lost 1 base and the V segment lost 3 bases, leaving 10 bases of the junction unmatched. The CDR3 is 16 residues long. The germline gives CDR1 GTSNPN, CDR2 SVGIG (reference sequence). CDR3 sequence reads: CAWSPQGVRKNTEAFF. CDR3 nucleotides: TGTGCCTGGAGCCCACAGGGGGTCCGGAAGAACACTGAAGCTTTCTTT.

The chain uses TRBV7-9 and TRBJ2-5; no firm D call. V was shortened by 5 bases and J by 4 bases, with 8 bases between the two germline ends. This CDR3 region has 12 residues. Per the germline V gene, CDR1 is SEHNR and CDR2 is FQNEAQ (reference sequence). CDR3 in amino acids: CASSISRETQYF. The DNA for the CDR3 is TGTGCCAGCAGCATCTCGCGAGAGACCCAGTACTTC.

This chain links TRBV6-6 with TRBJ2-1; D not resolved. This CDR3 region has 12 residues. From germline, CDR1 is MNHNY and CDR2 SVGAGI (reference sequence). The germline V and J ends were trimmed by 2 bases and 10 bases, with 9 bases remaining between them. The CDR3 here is CASSYTLEEQFF. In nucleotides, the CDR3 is TGTGCCAGCAGTTACACGCTTGAGGAGCAGTTCTTC.

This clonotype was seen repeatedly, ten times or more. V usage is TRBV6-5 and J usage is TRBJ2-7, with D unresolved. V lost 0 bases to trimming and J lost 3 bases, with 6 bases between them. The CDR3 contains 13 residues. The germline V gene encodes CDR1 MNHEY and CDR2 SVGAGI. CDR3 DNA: TGTGCCAGCAGTTACTCGATGCGCTACGAGCAGTACTTC. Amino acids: CASSYSMRYEQYF.

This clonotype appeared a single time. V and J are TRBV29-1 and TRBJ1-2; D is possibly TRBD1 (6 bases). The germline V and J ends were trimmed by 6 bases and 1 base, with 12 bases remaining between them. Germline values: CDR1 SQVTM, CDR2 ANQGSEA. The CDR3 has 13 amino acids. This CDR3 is CSVVGGSNYGYTF. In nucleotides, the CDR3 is TGCAGCGTGGTCGGGGGCAGTAACTATGGCTACACCTTC.

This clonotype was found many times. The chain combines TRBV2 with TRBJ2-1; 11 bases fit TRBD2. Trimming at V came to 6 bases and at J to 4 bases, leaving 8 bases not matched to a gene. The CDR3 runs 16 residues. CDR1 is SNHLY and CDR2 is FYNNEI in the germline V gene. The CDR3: CASRQRLAGGYNEQFF. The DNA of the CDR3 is TGTGCCAGCAGGCAGAGGCTAGCGGGGGGTTACAATGAGCAGTTCTTC.